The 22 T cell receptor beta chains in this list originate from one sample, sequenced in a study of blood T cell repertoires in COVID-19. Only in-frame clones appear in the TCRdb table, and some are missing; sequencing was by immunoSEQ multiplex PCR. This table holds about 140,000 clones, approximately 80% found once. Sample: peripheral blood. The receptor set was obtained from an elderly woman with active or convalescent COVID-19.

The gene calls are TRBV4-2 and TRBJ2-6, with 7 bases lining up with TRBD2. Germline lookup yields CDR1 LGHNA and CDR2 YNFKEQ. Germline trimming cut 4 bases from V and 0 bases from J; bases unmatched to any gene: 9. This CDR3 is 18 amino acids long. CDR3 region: CASSPRAREGSGANVLTF. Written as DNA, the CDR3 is TGTGCCAGCAGCCCCAGGGCAAGGGAGGGCTCTGGGGCCAACGTCCTGACTTTC.

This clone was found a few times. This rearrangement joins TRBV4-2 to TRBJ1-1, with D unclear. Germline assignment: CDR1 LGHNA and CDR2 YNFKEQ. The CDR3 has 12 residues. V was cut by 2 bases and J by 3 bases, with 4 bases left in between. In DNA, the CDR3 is TGTGCCAGCAGCCAACGTGACACTGAAGCTTTCTTT. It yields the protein CASSQRDTEAFF.

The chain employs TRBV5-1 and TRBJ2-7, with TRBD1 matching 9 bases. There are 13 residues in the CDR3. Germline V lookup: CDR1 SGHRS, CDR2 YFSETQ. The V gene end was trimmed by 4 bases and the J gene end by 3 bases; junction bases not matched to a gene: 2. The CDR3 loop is CASSRQGDYEQYF. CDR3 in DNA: TGCGCCAGCAGCCGACAGGGGGACTACGAGCAGTACTTC.

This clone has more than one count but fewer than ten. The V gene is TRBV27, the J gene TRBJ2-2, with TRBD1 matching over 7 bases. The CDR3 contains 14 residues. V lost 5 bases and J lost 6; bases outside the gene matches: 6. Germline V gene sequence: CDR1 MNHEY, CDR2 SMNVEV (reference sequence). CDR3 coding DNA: TGTGCCAGCAGTGACAGGGTGAATCCCGGGGAGCTGTTTTTT. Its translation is CASSDRVNPGELFF.

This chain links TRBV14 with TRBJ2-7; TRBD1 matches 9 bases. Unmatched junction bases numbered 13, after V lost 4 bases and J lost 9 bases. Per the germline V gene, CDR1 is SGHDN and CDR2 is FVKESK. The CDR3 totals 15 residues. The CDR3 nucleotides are TGTGCCAGCAGCCCAAGGACAGGGGAGAAAGGTAGGCAGTACTTC. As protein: CASSPRTGEKGRQYF.

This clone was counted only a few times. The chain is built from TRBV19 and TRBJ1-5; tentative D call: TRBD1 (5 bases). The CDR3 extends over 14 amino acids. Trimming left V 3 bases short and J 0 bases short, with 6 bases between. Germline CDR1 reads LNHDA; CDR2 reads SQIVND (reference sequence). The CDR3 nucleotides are TGTGCCAGTAGTATCAGGGATAGCAATCAGCCCCAGCATTTT. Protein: CASSIRDSNQPQHF.

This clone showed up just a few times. The CDR3 loop reads CASSLVGEGGQTQYF. For the CDR3, the DNA is TGTGCCAGCAGCTTAGTTGGAGAAGGGGGCCAGACCCAGTACTTC. The chain couples TRBV7-8 to TRBJ2-5, with TRBD1 matching over 7 bases. CDR3 length: 15 amino acids. Germline CDR1 and CDR2: SGHVS and FQNEAQ. Trimming removed 1 base from V and 6 bases from J; junction bases left unmatched: 8.

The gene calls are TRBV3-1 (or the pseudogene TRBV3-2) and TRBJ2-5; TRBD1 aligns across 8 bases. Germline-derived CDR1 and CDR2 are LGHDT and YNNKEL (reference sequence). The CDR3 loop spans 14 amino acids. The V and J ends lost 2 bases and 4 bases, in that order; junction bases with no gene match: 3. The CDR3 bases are TGTGCCAGCAGCCAACGCAGGGGGCTAGAGACCCAGTACTTC. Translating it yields CASSQRRGLETQYF.

DNA of the CDR3: TGTGCCAGCACACACCAGGCGCCGCCTCGTGATTCACCCCTCCACTTT. This translates into CASTHQAPPRDSPLHF. This rearrangement joins TRBV7-8 to TRBJ1-6; D uncertain. Deletions cut 7 bases from V and 8 bases from J, with 21 bases between. The germline V gene has CDR1 SGHVS and CDR2 FQNEAQ. CDR3 length: 16 residues.

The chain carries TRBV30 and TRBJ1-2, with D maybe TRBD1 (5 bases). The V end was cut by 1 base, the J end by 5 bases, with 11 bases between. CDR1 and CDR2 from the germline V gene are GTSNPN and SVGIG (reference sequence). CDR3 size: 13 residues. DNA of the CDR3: TGTGCCTGGAGTGATAGGGCAGGGTATGGCTACACCTTC. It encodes CAWSDRAGYGYTF.

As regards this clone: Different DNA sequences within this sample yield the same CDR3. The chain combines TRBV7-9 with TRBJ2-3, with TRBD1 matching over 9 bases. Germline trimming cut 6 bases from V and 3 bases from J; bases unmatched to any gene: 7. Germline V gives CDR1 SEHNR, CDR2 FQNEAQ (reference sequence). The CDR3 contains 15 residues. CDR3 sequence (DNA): TGTGCCAGCAGTACCCGGGGACAGGGTACAGATACGCAGTATTTT. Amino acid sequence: CASSTRGQGTDTQYF.

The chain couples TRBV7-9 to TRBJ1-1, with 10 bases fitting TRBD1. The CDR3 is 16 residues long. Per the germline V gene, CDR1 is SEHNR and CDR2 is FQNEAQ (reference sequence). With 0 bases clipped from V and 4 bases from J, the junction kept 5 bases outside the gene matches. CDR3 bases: TGTGCCAGCAGCTTAGCGACAGGGGGCGTTGGCACTGAAGCTTTCTTT. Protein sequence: CASSLATGGVGTEAFF. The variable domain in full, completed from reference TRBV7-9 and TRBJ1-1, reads DTGVSQNPRHKITKRGQNVTFRCDPISEHNRLYWYRQTLGQGPEFLTYFQNEAQLEKSRLLSDRFSAERPKGSFSTLEIQRTEQGDSAMYLCASSLATGGVGTEAFFGQGTRLTVV.

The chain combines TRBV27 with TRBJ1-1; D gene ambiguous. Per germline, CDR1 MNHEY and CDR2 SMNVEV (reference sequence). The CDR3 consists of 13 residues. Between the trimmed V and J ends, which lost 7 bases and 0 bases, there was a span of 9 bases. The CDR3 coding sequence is TGTGCCAGCATTGGGGAGATGAACACTGAAGCTTTCTTT. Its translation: CASIGEMNTEAFF.

The CDR3 is CAWSRGPQGQRNTGELFF. The CDR3 nucleotides are TGTGCCTGGAGTAGGGGACCTCAGGGACAACGGAACACCGGGGAGCTGTTTTTT. The chain recombines TRBV30 with TRBJ2-2, with D perhaps matching TRBD1 (6 bases). With 2 bases removed from V and 1 base from J, the gap between germline ends came to 20 bases. Germline CDR1 reads GTSNPN; CDR2 reads SVGIG (reference sequence). This CDR3 spans 18 amino acids.

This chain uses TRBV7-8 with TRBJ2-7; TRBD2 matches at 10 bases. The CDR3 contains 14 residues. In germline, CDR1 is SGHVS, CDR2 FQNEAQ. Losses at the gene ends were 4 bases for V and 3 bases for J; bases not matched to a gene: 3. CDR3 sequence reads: CASSWSGGGYEQYF. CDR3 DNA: TGTGCCAGCAGCTGGAGCGGGGGGGGCTACGAGCAGTACTTC.

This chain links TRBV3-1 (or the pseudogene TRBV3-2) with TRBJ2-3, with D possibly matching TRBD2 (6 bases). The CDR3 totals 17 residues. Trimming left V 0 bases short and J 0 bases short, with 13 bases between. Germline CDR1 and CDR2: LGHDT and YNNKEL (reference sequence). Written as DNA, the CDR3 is TGTGCCAGCAGCCAAGATTTGAGGGACTCTAGCACAGATACGCAGTATTTT. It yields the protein CASSQDLRDSSTDTQYF.

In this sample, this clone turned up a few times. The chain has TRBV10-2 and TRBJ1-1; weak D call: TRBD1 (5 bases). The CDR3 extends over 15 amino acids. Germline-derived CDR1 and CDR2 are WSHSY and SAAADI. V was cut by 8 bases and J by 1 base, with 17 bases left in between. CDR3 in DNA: TGCGCCAGCCGGCCGGCAGGGCAACGGAACACTGAAGCTTTCTTT. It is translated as CASRPAGQRNTEAFF.

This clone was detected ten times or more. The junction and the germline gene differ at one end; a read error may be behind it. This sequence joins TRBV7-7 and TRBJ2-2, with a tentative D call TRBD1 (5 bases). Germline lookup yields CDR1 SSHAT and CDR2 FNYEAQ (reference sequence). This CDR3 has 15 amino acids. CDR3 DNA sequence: TGTGCTAGCAGCGCTATTGGGGCTGACACCGGGGAGCTGTTTTTT. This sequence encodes CASSAIGADTGELFF.

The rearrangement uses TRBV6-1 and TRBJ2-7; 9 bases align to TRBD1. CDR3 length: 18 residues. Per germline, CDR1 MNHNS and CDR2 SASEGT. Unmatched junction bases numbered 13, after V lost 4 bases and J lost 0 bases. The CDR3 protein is CASSGKGQGGFSSYEQYF. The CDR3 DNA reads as TGTGCCAGCAGTGGAAAGGGACAGGGCGGTTTCAGCTCCTACGAGCAGTACTTC.

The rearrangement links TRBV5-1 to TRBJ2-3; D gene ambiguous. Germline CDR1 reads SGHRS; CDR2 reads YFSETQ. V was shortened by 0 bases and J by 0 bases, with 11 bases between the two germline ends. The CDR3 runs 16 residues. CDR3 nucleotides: TGCGCCAGCAGCTTGGTGGGCACCCGAAGCACAGATACGCAGTATTTT. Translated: CASSLVGTRSTDTQYF.

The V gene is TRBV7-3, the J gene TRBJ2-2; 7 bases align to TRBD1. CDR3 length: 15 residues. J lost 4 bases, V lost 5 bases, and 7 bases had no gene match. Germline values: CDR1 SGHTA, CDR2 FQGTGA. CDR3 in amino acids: CASSPNRGGTGELFF. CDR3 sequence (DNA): TGTGCCAGCAGCCCAAACAGGGGCGGCACCGGGGAGCTGTTTTTT.

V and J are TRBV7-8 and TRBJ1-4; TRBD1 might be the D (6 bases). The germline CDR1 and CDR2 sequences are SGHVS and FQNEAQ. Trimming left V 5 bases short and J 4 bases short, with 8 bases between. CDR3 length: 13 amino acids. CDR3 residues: CASSRTDNEKLFF. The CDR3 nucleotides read TGTGCCAGCAGCCGGACAGATAATGAAAAACTGTTTTTT.